A selection of T cell receptor beta chains follows, all from one sample in a study of T cells in Graves' hyperthyroidism and ophthalmopathy. TCRdb reprocessed the multiplex PCR reads with MiXCR, giving one entry per CDR3 protein. The sample yields more than 500,000 distinct CDR3 sequences, approximately 16% seen once. Sequenced: blood. All receptors derive from a woman aged 30 to 39 with Graves' ophthalmopathy. CDR3s include the opening cysteine and the closing phenylalanine or tryptophan. The D gene is left open where the match is weak. Not all rows give a size; the values are once, few, many and, for expanded clones, a class.

>TRBJ2-1|TRBV6-1|TRBD2|-
TGTGCCAGCACGGTCTTAGCGGGACGGTCGGGTGAGCAGTTCTTC
CASTVLAGRSGEQFF
>TRBJ2-7|TRBV19|-|-
TGTGCCAGTTCCCAGGGGTTACCCAACGAGCAGTACTTC
CASSQGLPNEQYF
>TRBJ2-1|TRBV20-1|-|-
TGCAGTGCTAATCGCGGGGTCTACGAGCAGTTCTTC
CSANRGVYEQFF
>TRBJ2-1|TRBV3-1|TRBD2|many
TGTGCCAGCAGCCCGGGAGGCGGACTCTACAATGAGCAGTTCTTC
CASSPGGGLYNEQFF
>TRBJ2-3|TRBV20-1|TRBD2|-
TGCAGTGCTAGCTCTAGCGGGAGGTCAGATACGCAGTATTTT
CSASSSGRSDTQYF
>TRBJ2-3|TRBV10-3|TRBD2|-
TGTGCCATCAGTGGACAGGGTAATAGCGGGAGGGCAGCAGATACGCAGTATTTT
CAISGQGNSGRAADTQYF
>TRBJ2-7|TRBV5-1|-|-
TGCGCCAGCAGCCCCTCAGGGGCTGTGAACGAGCAGTACTTC
CASSPSGAVNEQYF
>TRBJ1-4|TRBV6-1|TRBD1|few
TGTGCCAGCAGACGACAGGGTGATGAAAAACTGTTTTTT
CASRRQGDEKLFF
>TRBJ2-1|TRBV6-1|-|once
TGTGCCAGCAGCCAAAGTTTCGCGGGCCTGGGGAATGAGCAGTTCTTC
CASSQSFAGLGNEQFF
>TRBJ2-1|TRBV7-2|TRBD2|many
TGTGCCAGCAGCCCACAGAGCGGGACTTATAACAATGAGCAGTTCTTC
CASSPQSGTYNNEQFF
>TRBJ1-1|TRBV10-3|TRBD1|-
TGTGCCATCAGCGCAAGGACAGGGGACACTGAAGCTTTCTTT
CAISARTGDTEAFF
>TRBJ1-1|TRBV7-3|-|-
TGTGCCAGCAGCTTAACCGGCCGGGAAGCTTTCTTT
CASSLTGREAFF
>TRBJ2-5|TRBV2|-|many
TGTGCCAGCATAAGTCCAGCCGGGGAGACCCAGTACTTC
CASISPAGETQYF
>TRBJ2-2|TRBV28|-|few
TGTGCCAGCAGGATGACAGGGAACACCGGGGAGCTGTTTTTT
CASRMTGNTGELFF
>TRBJ2-7|TRBV20-1|TRBD1|many
TGCAGTGCTAGCCGGGACAGGGGTTTAGCGGAGGGACTCTACGAGCAGTACTTC
CSASRDRGLAEGLYEQYF
>TRBJ2-3|TRBV7-6|-|once
TGTGCCAGCAGCTTACGGAACAGGCACCTCACAGATACGCAGTATTTT
CASSLRNRHLTDTQYF
>TRBJ1-5|TRBV7-2|-|few
TGTGCCAGCAGCTACCCACAGGGCAGGGTTGGTAATCAGCCCCAGCATTTT
CASSYPQGRVGNQPQHF
>TRBJ1-2|TRBV15|-|few
TGTGCCACCAGAAAGGGGCTTTACTATGGCTACACCTTC
CATRKGLYYGYTF
>TRBJ2-5|TRBV11-2|-|-
TGTGCCAGCAGGGCTCCTAGCAACCAAGAGACCCAGTACTTC
CASRAPSNQETQYF
>TRBJ2-4|TRBV7-2|-|few
TGTGCCAGCAGCTTAGTTCGTCAGAACATTCAGTACTTC
CASSLVRQNIQYF
>TRBJ2-4|TRBV18|TRBD2|-
TGTGCCAGCTCACCACCGAGACTAGCGGGAGGAACTCTGGGCAAAAACATTCAGTACTTC
CASSPPRLAGGTLGKNIQYF
>TRBJ2-1|TRBV30|-|many
TGTGCCTGGAGTGTAAAGGTCCCTCGAAACAATGAGCAGTTCTTC
CAWSVKVPRNNEQFF
>TRBJ1-1|TRBV4-3|TRBD1|-
TGCGCCAGCAGCCAGTTCAGGGGGACGCACACTGAAGCTTTCTTT
CASSQFRGTHTEAFF
>TRBJ2-7|TRBV29-1|-|once
TGCAGCGTTGAGTCCGAAACCTACGAGCAGTACTTC
CSVESETYEQYF
>TRBJ2-7|TRBV6-1|TRBD2|many
TGTGCCAGCAGTGTGAGCGGGAGGATCGGGCAGTACTTC
CASSVSGRIGQYF
>TRBJ2-7|TRBV12-3/TRBV12-4|-|many
TGTGCCAGCAGTTTAGGGGGGCTCCGTTCCTACGAGCAGTACTTC
CASSLGGLRSYEQYF
>TRBJ2-1|TRBV3-1|-|many
TGTGCCAGCAGCCACCATAGCTCCTACAATGAGCAGTTCTTC
CASSHHSSYNEQFF
>TRBJ1-1|TRBV3-1|-|many
TGTGCCAGCAGCCAAGTTCAGGACAGTGAAGCTTTCTTT
CASSQVQDSEAFF
>TRBJ2-1|TRBV7-8|-|many
TGTGCCAGCAGCTTCAATGATGAGCAGTTCTTC
CASSFNDEQFF
>TRBJ2-7|TRBV5-1|-|many
TGCGCCAGCAGCCCTTTGACAGCGGGTTACGAGCAGTACTTC
CASSPLTAGYEQYF
>TRBJ2-5|TRBV6-1|-|few
TGTGCCAGCAGTCCGACACCCCAGGCGACCCAGTACTTC
CASSPTPQATQYF
>TRBJ2-7|TRBV10-1|-|-
TGCGCCAGCAGTGAGGAATTAGGGCTAAGGAACGAGCAGTACTTC
CASSEELGLRNEQYF
>TRBJ1-2|TRBV29-1|-|-
TGCAGCGTACTTCAGGTCCAGGGCTATGGCTACACCTTC
CSVLQVQGYGYTF
>TRBJ2-3|TRBV6-1|TRBD2|-
TGTGCCAGCAGAAGCGGGAGGGCCCGGGCAGATACGCAGTATTTT
CASRSGRARADTQYF
>TRBJ1-5|TRBV20-1|TRBD1|many
TGCAGTGCTAGGGGCCCGACAGGGAGGCCCCAGCATTTT
CSARGPTGRPQHF
>TRBJ2-4|TRBV28|-|-
TGTGCCAGCAGTTTATTTTCTGTTGAGGGATTAAACATTCAGTACTTC
CASSLFSVEGLNIQYF
>TRBJ1-1|TRBV9|-|many
TGTGCCAGCAGCCCGAGATTCCCGGGGGTGGGAGTGAACACTGAAGCTTTCTTT
CASSPRFPGVGVNTEAFF
>TRBJ2-3|TRBV19|-|few
TGTGCCAGTAGTGCCTACGGGCACCGGCCAGATACGCAGTATTTT
CASSAYGHRPDTQYF
>TRBJ2-1|TRBV11-2|-|many
TGTGCCAGCAGACCCCCGTCCTATGAGCAGTTCTTC
CASRPPSYEQFF
>TRBJ2-6|TRBV12-3/TRBV12-4|-|many
TGTGCCAGCAGCCCAGGAGGCGGGGCCAACGTCCTGACTTTC
CASSPGGGANVLTF
>TRBJ2-1|TRBV7-9|-|many
TGTGCCAGCAGCCCCACCGGAGGGTCCTGGACCAATGAGCAGTTCTTC
CASSPTGGSWTNEQFF
>TRBJ2-7|TRBV27|TRBD2|many
TGTGCCAGCAGTCTCAACGGGGGGGAGTTCGCCTACGAGCAGTACTTC
CASSLNGGEFAYEQYF
>TRBJ1-4|TRBV29-1|-|few
TGCAGCGTTGATGGGGAGGATGGCGAAAAACTGTTTTTT
CSVDGEDGEKLFF
>TRBJ2-4|TRBV10-3|-|-
TGTGCCATCAGTGATAGGGGTGGGAGCCTAGCCAAAAACATTCAGTACTTC
CAISDRGGSLAKNIQYF
>TRBJ1-5|TRBV28|-|many
TGTGCCAGCAGTTGGGTGATATGGCAGGGTACGAATCAGCCCCAGCATTTT
CASSWVIWQGTNQPQHF
>TRBJ2-7|TRBV7-2|-|few
TGTGCCAGCAGCTTCGGGACCGGCGAGCAGTACTTC
CASSFGTGEQYF
>TRBJ2-7|TRBV3-1|-|few
TGTGCCAACAGCGTAGGTCGCCGAATTAAGGAGCAGTACTTC
CANSVGRRIKEQYF
>TRBJ2-5|TRBV5-6|-|many
TGTGCCAGCAGCTTGGTCAGGGGTGAACTACGAGAGACCCAGTACTTC
CASSLVRGELRETQYF
>TRBJ2-1|TRBV20-1|TRBD2|many
TGCAGTGCTAGAGATCCGGCTAGCGGGAGGGAGCAGTTCTTC
CSARDPASGREQFF